A selection of T cell receptor beta chains follows, all from one sample in a study of blood T cell repertoires in COVID-19. The repertoire was sequenced with immunoSEQ multiplex PCR; TCRdb's copy has only in-frame clones and lacks some. The sample has about 240,000 clones; about 89% are singletons. Sequenced sample: PBMCs or T cells enriched from blood (not recorded which). The source is a man between 35 and 55 years old who had recovered from COVID-19. The CDR3 runs from the conserved cysteine through the conserved F or W.

>TRBV20-1|TRBJ1-5
CSASRGHSNQPQHF
>TRBV27|TRBJ2-1
CASSLSSGLTYNEQFF
>TRBV5-1|TRBJ2-1
CASSFSGGTYNEQFF
>TRBV19|TRBJ1-1
CASSIGAGNTEAFF
>TRBV10-3|TRBJ1-1
CAISENSGVTEAFF
>TRBV18|TRBJ2-7
CASSAGEWNFYEQYF
>TRBV3-1/TRBV3-2|TRBJ2-7
CASSPRQGSYEQYF
>TRBV6-5|TRBJ1-4
CASRNIQPTNEKLFF
>TRBV6-2/TRBV6-3|TRBJ1-2
CASSTRIRDRALYGYTF
>TRBV7-2|TRBJ1-1
CASSLDRDRTEAFF
>TRBV19|TRBJ2-7
CASSIQDQGYEQYF
>TRBV7-9|TRBJ1-4
CASSLLPGRATNEKLFF
>TRBV5-5|TRBJ2-7
CASSLAGGQNYEQYF
>TRBV3-1/TRBV3-2|TRBJ2-2
CASSQDWLIYGNTGELFF
>TRBV10-3|TRBJ2-2
CAIRNSGVTNTGELFF
>TRBV15|TRBJ1-5
CATSFRGARINQPQHF
>TRBV2|TRBJ1-3
CASESAPGSPGNTIYF
>TRBV6-5|TRBJ2-1
CASSYRVSSYNEQFF
>TRBV23-1|TRBJ1-1
CASTFDGGMNTEAFF